The entry that follows covers one T cell receptor beta chain sequence. The sample belongs to a study of blood T cell repertoires in COVID-19. Study-wide background: Italy, Spain and the United States were the sources of the convalescent and acute COVID-19 samples. Nucleic acid was either cDNA or gDNA, and it came from T cells, B-cell-depleted T cells, or PBMCs.

In the original processing: Researchers report that nucleated cell counts were estimated from reference gene primer amplification. The assay was immunoSEQ multiplex PCR, and TCRdb's table has in-frame clones only and misses some. That table gives V, J and clone size, and the DNA gave D and trimming. This table has a few hundred thousand clones, roughly 90% appearing once. With 10 bases removed from V and 5 bases from J, the gap between germline ends came to 24 bases. The CDR3 is 15 amino acids. From germline, CDR1 is ENHRY and CDR2 SYGVKD. The TCR was taken from a woman aged 25 to 39 with acute or convalescent COVID-19. Sequenced sample: peripheral blood. This chain joins TRBV10-3 and TRBJ2-7, with D possibly matching TRBD2 (7 bases). CDR3 sequence: CASTPLSGGRNEQYF. In nucleotides, the CDR3 is TGTGCCAGCACCCCGTTGTCGGGGGGCAGAAACGAGCAGTACTTC.